The 21 T cell receptor beta chains below all came from one sample that was sequenced in a study of cytomegalovirus exposure and HLA in healthy donors. The PCR used 60 Vbeta and 13 Jbeta primers. Assay used: immunoSEQ multiplex PCR; TCRdb lists only in-frame clones, some missing. The sample has around 140,000 clones; around 77% are singletons. Material: PBMCs. The receptor source for this set is a woman aged 60-70 years in good health and CMV-seronegative.

CDR3 in amino acids: CASSLGAGRRSYNEQFF. CDR3 in DNA: TGTGCCAGCAGCTTAGGGGCGGGTCGACGCTCCTACAATGAGCAGTTCTTC. The rearrangement uses TRBV11-2 and TRBJ2-1, with D possibly being TRBD2 (5 bases). Looked up from germline, CDR1 is SGHAT and CDR2 is FQNNGV. The CDR3 runs 17 residues. V was clipped by 1 base and J by 0 bases, with 13 bases between them.

The V gene is TRBV27, the J gene TRBJ1-2; weak D call: TRBD1 (5 bases). The germline V gene has CDR1 MNHEY and CDR2 SMNVEV (reference sequence). V shed 6 bases and J shed 4 bases, with 15 bases lying between them. This CDR3 has 14 amino acids. CDR3 sequence: CASRGGLGLYGYTF. In nucleotides, the CDR3 is TGTGCCAGCAGAGGAGGACTGGGACTCTATGGCTACACCTTC.

V usage is TRBV7-9 and J usage is TRBJ2-4, with D perhaps TRBD2 (5 bases). Germline lookup yields CDR1 SEHNR and CDR2 FQNEAQ (reference sequence). The CDR3 sequence is 17 residues long. Trimming took 1 base from V and 5 from J, leaving 18 bases between them. The DNA of the CDR3 is TGTGCCAGCAGCTTAGAGGTTATCGGGAATGAGGAAAACATTCAGTACTTC. Translating it yields CASSLEVIGNEENIQYF. Combining the CDR3 with reference TRBV7-9 and TRBJ2-4 gives the whole variable domain DTGVSQNPRHKITKRGQNVTFRCDPISEHNRLYWYRQTLGQGPEFLTYFQNEAQLEKSRLLSDRFSAERPKGSFSTLEIQRTEQGDSAMYLCASSLEVIGNEENIQYFGAGTRLSVL.

A single count supports this clone. The chain carries TRBV7-2 and TRBJ2-5; the D gene is possibly TRBD2 (5 bases). The CDR3 has 15 amino acids. V was clipped by 1 base and J by 3 bases, with 12 bases between them. CDR1 is SGHTA, CDR2 FQGNSA, per germline. DNA for the CDR3: TGTGCCAGCAGCTTAGGTAGAGGGAAGGAAGAGACCCAGTACTTC. It encodes CASSLGRGKEETQYF.

The V call is TRBV28, the J call TRBJ1-1; D ambiguous. V was trimmed by 5 bases and J by 4 bases, leaving 8 bases between them. The CDR3 has 12 residues. Germline lookup yields CDR1 MDHEN and CDR2 SYDVKM. The DNA for the CDR3 is TGTGCCAGCAGTGGTGACTTCACTGAAGCTTTCTTT. It yields the protein CASSGDFTEAFF.

This clone appeared a few times. The chain employs TRBV7-9 and TRBJ2-2; TRBD1 matches 11 bases. There are 16 residues in the CDR3. V gave up 3 bases and J gave up 7 bases; unmatched junction bases: 7. The germline V gene encodes CDR1 SEHNR and CDR2 FQNEAQ (reference sequence). The CDR3 nucleotides read TGTGCCAGCAGCTTTGGACAGGGGGCAGTTATCGGGGAGCTGTTTTTT. Its translation: CASSFGQGAVIGELFF.

This clone occurred a few times. This chain uses TRBV2 with TRBJ1-1; 11 bases align to TRBD1. The CDR3 spans 15 residues. Looked up from germline, CDR1 is SNHLY and CDR2 is FYNNEI. V shed 4 bases and J 3 bases; nucleotides not matched to a gene: 4. The CDR3 sequence is CASSAPGQGDTEAFF. Here the CDR3 DNA reads TGTGCCAGCAGTGCTCCGGGACAGGGGGACACTGAAGCTTTCTTT.

A few counts support this clone. The rearrangement joins TRBV11-2 to TRBJ2-7, with 8 bases fitting TRBD1. The CDR3 is 15 residues long. With 5 bases clipped from V and 2 bases from J, the junction kept 8 bases outside the gene matches. The germline V gene has CDR1 SGHAT and CDR2 FQNNGV. The CDR3 reads CASSAGTGVTYEQYF. The CDR3 region has the DNA TGTGCCAGCAGCGCCGGGACAGGCGTTACCTACGAGCAGTACTTC.

The V gene is TRBV14, the J gene TRBJ2-7, with 11 nucleotides matching TRBD2. Looked up from germline, CDR1 is SGHDN and CDR2 is FVKESK. The CDR3 spans 15 residues. V lost 4 bases and J lost 4; bases outside the gene matches: 6. In nucleotides, the CDR3 is TGTGCCAGCAGCCTACTAGCGGGAGTACAGTACGAGCAGTACTTC. As protein: CASSLLAGVQYEQYF.

The chain uses TRBV7-9 and TRBJ2-3, with a weak D call TRBD1 (6 bases). The germline V gene encodes CDR1 SEHNR and CDR2 FQNEAQ (reference sequence). V was pared by 5 bases and J by 1 base, with 10 bases between. The CDR3 is 14 amino acids. The CDR3 is CASSGTRGTDTQYF. The CDR3, as DNA: TGTGCCAGCAGCGGGACACGCGGCACAGATACGCAGTATTTT.

The rearrangement links TRBV7-9 to TRBJ1-1; D possibly corresponds to TRBD1 (5 bases). The CDR3 contains 16 residues. From germline, CDR1 is SEHNR and CDR2 FQNEAQ (reference sequence). Trimming stripped 2 bases from V and 0 bases from J, with 13 bases between. The CDR3 sequence: CASSLKGFPLNTEAFF. Here the CDR3 DNA reads TGTGCCAGCAGCTTAAAGGGGTTCCCATTGAACACTGAAGCTTTCTTT. The entire variable domain, with the rest obtained from reference TRBV7-9 and TRBJ1-1, is as follows: DTGVSQNPRHKITKRGQNVTFRCDPISEHNRLYWYRQTLGQGPEFLTYFQNEAQLEKSRLLSDRFSAERPKGSFSTLEIQRTEQGDSAMYLCASSLKGFPLNTEAFFGQGTRLTVV.

V gene TRBV5-1 combines with J gene TRBJ2-3, with a weak D call TRBD2 (5 bases). This CDR3 is 19 amino acids long. Trimming left V 0 bases short and J 0 bases short, with 20 bases between. The germline V gene encodes CDR1 SGHRS and CDR2 YFSETQ. The CDR3 coding sequence is TGCGCCAGCAGCTTGGCCAAAGGTCGAGGGTCTCTAAGCACAGATACGCAGTATTTT. It yields the protein CASSLAKGRGSLSTDTQYF.

This clone came up a few times. The chain links TRBV2 to TRBJ1-5; D gene unclear. This CDR3 comprises 13 residues. V was trimmed by 3 bases and J by 4 bases, leaving 7 bases between them. The germline V gene encodes CDR1 SNHLY and CDR2 FYNNEI. The CDR3 region has the DNA TGTGCCAGCAGTGATAACAGAAATCAGCCCCAGCATTTT. It yields the protein CASSDNRNQPQHF. The whole variable domain, remainder taken from reference TRBV2 and TRBJ1-5, is EPEVTQTPSHQVTQMGQEVILRCVPISNHLYFYWYRQILGQKVEFLVSFYNNEISEKSEIFDDQFSVERPDGSNFTLKIRSTKLEDSAMYFCASSDNRNQPQHFGDGTRLSIL.

The chain employs TRBV13 and TRBJ2-2; TRBD2 might be the D (5 bases). Germline CDR1 is PRHDT and CDR2 is FYEKMQ (reference sequence). V shed 5 bases and J shed 0 bases, with 25 bases lying between them. This CDR3 has 20 amino acids. CDR3 nucleotides: TGTGCCAGCAGCGGAGGCCGGGTAGGCAGTATCTTCTCGAACACCGGGGAGCTGTTTTTT. Amino acid sequence: CASSGGRVGSIFSNTGELFF.

The chain couples TRBV19 to TRBJ1-2, with 9 bases identical to TRBD1. Per the germline V gene, CDR1 is LNHDA and CDR2 is SQIVND (reference sequence). This CDR3 is 13 amino acids long. J gave up 3 bases and V 6 bases, and 2 bases lay outside the gene matches. The CDR3 region is CASRDRGDYGYTF. For the CDR3, the DNA is TGTGCCAGTAGGGACAGGGGTGACTATGGCTACACCTTC.

The DNA of the CDR3 is TGTGCCAGCAGTTTATTCTCAGTCCTTAGCACAGATACGCAGTATTTT. As protein: CASSLFSVLSTDTQYF. This rearrangement joins TRBV28 to TRBJ2-3; no clear D gene. The ends were cut back, 1 base at V and 0 bases at J, with 11 bases in the middle. This CDR3 has 16 residues. Germline values: CDR1 MDHEN, CDR2 SYDVKM.

A few counts support this clone. The rearrangement links TRBV5-1 to TRBJ1-1; 8 bases map to TRBD1. Germline trimming cut 0 bases from V and 4 bases from J; bases unmatched to any gene: 2. Germline assignment: CDR1 SGHRS and CDR2 YFSETQ. The CDR3 covers 14 residues. CDR3 residues: CASSLVDRATEAFF. CDR3 DNA: TGCGCCAGCAGCTTGGTGGACAGGGCCACTGAAGCTTTCTTT.

This sequence joins TRBV2 and TRBJ1-2, with D perhaps matching TRBD1 (5 bases). The CDR3 spans 15 residues. The V gene lost 6 bases and the J gene lost 4 bases, with 18 bases spanning the gap. Germline V lookup: CDR1 SNHLY, CDR2 FYNNEI. The CDR3 DNA follows: TGTGCCAGCAGCCGGGGGGGGAGTGGTACCTATGGCTACACCTTC. Protein sequence: CASSRGGSGTYGYTF.

V usage is TRBV7-9 and J usage is TRBJ2-6; TRBD2 agrees at 10 bases. The CDR3 totals 18 residues. CDR1 is SEHNR and CDR2 is FQNEAQ in the germline V gene (reference sequence). Trimming removed 5 bases from V and 0 bases from J; junction bases left unmatched: 7. This chain's CDR3 is CASSPGLAEPSGANVLTF. In DNA form, the CDR3 reads TGTGCCAGCAGCCCAGGACTAGCGGAACCCTCTGGGGCCAACGTCCTGACTTTC.

The chain is built from TRBV2 and TRBJ2-3; 9 bases fit TRBD1. This CDR3 region has 15 residues. In germline, CDR1 is SNHLY, CDR2 FYNNEI. V was clipped by 5 bases and J by 4 bases; unmatched bases: 7. The CDR3 bases are TGTGCCAGCAGTTCGGACAGGGGTTTTGCAGATACGCAGTATTTT. This codes for CASSSDRGFADTQYF. Filled out from reference TRBV2 and TRBJ2-3, the complete variable domain reads EPEVTQTPSHQVTQMGQEVILRCVPISNHLYFYWYRQILGQKVEFLVSFYNNEISEKSEIFDDQFSVERPDGSNFTLKIRSTKLEDSAMYFCASSSDRGFADTQYFGPGTRLTVL.

The J gene is TRBJ1-3, the V gene TRBV9; D is perhaps TRBD1 (6 bases). Germline V gene data show CDR1 as SGDLS and CDR2 as YYNGEE. Deletions cut 2 bases from V and 3 bases from J, with 12 bases between. The CDR3 has 15 residues. The CDR3 DNA sequence: TGTGCCAGCAGCGTCTCGACAGGCGATGGAAACACCATATATTTT. Its translation is CASSVSTGDGNTIYF.